A selection of T cell receptor beta chains follows, all from one sample in a study of Graves' ophthalmopathy and Graves' hyperthyroidism. From the multiplex PCR reads, TCRdb called clonotypes with MiXCR, one entry per CDR3 protein. The sample gives roughly 1.1 million distinct CDR3 sequences, roughly 35% of which show up once; roughly 10% is in the top ten. Input material: peripheral blood or thyroid tissue (not recorded which). The receptors shown here come from an adult man with Graves' hyperthyroidism. Each CDR3 is given with its conserved first and last residue. D genes are given only for firm matches. Not all rows give a size; the values are once, few, many and, for expanded clones, a class.

abundance	v_gene	j_gene	d_gene	CDR3aa	CDR3nt
.	TRBV7-8	TRBJ2-2	TRBD2	CASSSGGGHSGELFF	TGTGCCAGCAGCTCGGGCGGGGGGCACTCTGGGGAGCTGTTTTTT
many	TRBV19	TRBJ1-6	.	CASTTSRSYNSPLHF	TGTGCCAGTACGACAAGCCGCTCCTATAATTCACCCCTCCACTTT
many	TRBV7-9	TRBJ1-1	.	CASSPRDLTEAFF	TGTGCCAGCAGCCCCAGGGACCTCACTGAAGCTTTCTTT
.	TRBV27	TRBJ1-2	.	CASSLDPGLGYGYTF	TGTGCCAGCAGCCTAGATCCAGGATTGGGCTATGGCTACACCTTC
many	TRBV7-2	TRBJ1-5	.	CASSPTVSNQPQHF	TGTGCCAGCAGCCCTACAGTTAGCAATCAGCCCCAGCATTTT
many	TRBV7-9	TRBJ1-2	.	CASSLVGTDNYGYTF	TGTGCCAGCAGCTTAGTGGGGACGGATAACTATGGCTACACCTTC
few	TRBV6-6	TRBJ2-7	.	CASSKPEGVRPREQYF	TGTGCCAGCAGTAAGCCCGAAGGGGTTCGCCCTCGCGAGCAGTACTTC
few	TRBV6-1	TRBJ2-7	.	CASSPGPNNYEQYF	TGTGCCAGCAGCCCTGGACCGAACAACTACGAGCAGTACTTC
.	TRBV12-3/TRBV12-4	TRBJ1-2	.	CASSLALAGINGYTF	TGTGCCAGCAGTTTAGCGCTAGCCGGCATCAATGGCTACACCTTC
.	TRBV29-1	TRBJ1-5	TRBD1	CSVGQGATNDQPQHF	TGCAGCGTAGGTCAGGGGGCTACGAATGATCAGCCCCAGCATTTT
few	TRBV9	TRBJ2-7	.	CASSVVPVPYEQYF	TGTGCCAGCAGCGTAGTTCCCGTTCCCTACGAGCAGTACTTC
few	TRBV5-1	TRBJ2-7	.	CASSPVRGLYEQYF	TGCGCCAGCAGCCCTGTTCGAGGTCTCTACGAGCAGTACTTC
few	TRBV11-2	TRBJ2-7	.	CASSIGFLVGYEQYF	TGTGCCAGCAGTATAGGGTTTCTCGTGGGCTACGAGCAGTACTTC
.	TRBV6-6	TRBJ2-2	.	CATDGRAGELFF	TGTGCCACTGACGGCAGGGCCGGGGAGCTGTTTTTT
few	TRBV5-5	TRBJ1-2	.	CASSQAHRGAPGSYGYTF	TGCGCCAGCAGCCAAGCTCATCGGGGGGCGCCAGGTTCCTATGGCTACACCTTC
many	TRBV5-1	TRBJ2-2	.	CASSLASGSNTGELFF	TGCGCCAGCAGCTTGGCAAGCGGGTCGAACACCGGGGAGCTGTTTTTT
.	TRBV20-1	TRBJ1-2	TRBD1	CSGNPGQINNYGYTF	TGCAGTGGTAACCCGGGACAGATTAATAACTATGGCTACACCTTC
few	TRBV4-3	TRBJ1-3	TRBD1	CASSQVQGTSGNTIYF	TGCGCCAGCAGCCAAGTACAGGGGACCTCTGGAAACACCATATATTTT
many	TRBV5-1	TRBJ2-7	.	CASSPGQQDYEQYF	TGCGCCAGCAGTCCAGGACAGCAAGATTACGAGCAGTACTTC
many	TRBV15	TRBJ1-1	.	CATSLFTEAFF	TGTGCCACCAGCCTCTTCACTGAAGCTTTCTTT
.	TRBV10-3	TRBJ1-5	TRBD1	CASSRSTGTSNQPQHF	TGTGCCAGCAGCAGATCGACAGGGACGAGCAATCAGCCCCAGCATTTT
once	TRBV25-1	TRBJ1-2	TRBD1	CASSSMGQATPYGYTF	TGTGCCAGCAGCTCTATGGGACAGGCAACCCCCTATGGCTACACCTTC
.	TRBV29-1	TRBJ2-2	TRBD2	CSQQGLAGGELFF	TGCAGCCAACAAGGACTAGCGGGAGGGGAGCTGTTTTTT